The entry below describes one TCR beta chain. The V segment lost 5 bases and the J segment 5 bases; nucleotides outside the gene matches: 7. The CDR3 length is 14 residues. The germline gives CDR1 LNHDA, CDR2 SQIVND (reference sequence). This record belongs to a study of shared clonotypes between healthy human individuals. Deep was the level at which the assay was run. Only in-frame clones appear in the TCRdb table, and some are missing; sequencing was by immunoSEQ multiplex PCR. The repertoire consists of some 2,000,000 clones, with approximately 94% occurring once and the leading ten covering about 0.13%. The donor cohort consisted entirely of Caucasian adults residing in Nashville, Tennessee.

The TCR sequence derives from a man in his late teens or twenties in good health. Input material: naive CD4+ T cells sorted from blood. Specified subset: CD45RA+ positively selected. This chain links TRBV19 with TRBJ1-2; 8 bases align to TRBD1. The CDR3: CASSATGGVYGYTF. Here the CDR3 DNA reads TGTGCCAGTAGTGCCACAGGGGGAGTTTATGGCTACACCTTC.